The TCR beta chain under discussion was sequenced for a study of cytomegalovirus exposure and HLA in healthy donors. Study results and limitations: Within an earlier analysis, most TCR beta V segments proved productive either about 87% or about 30% of the time. Reports state that TCR beta sequences accurately predicted most subjects' HLA-A and HLA-B alleles.

V lost 0 bases and J lost 1, with 12 bases in between. Germline V gene lookup returns CDR1 SEHNR and CDR2 FQNEAQ (reference sequence). CDR3 length equals 16 residues. Amplification used 60 Vbeta primers and 13 Jbeta primers. Only in-frame clones appear in the TCRdb table, and some are missing; sequencing was by immunoSEQ multiplex PCR. The sample records about 56,000 clones, about 86% being singletons. In regard to this clone: What it recognizes is unknown.

The source is a man aged 40-49 years in good health and CMV-seronegative. This chain uses TRBV7-9 with TRBJ1-1; D remains unclear. Sequencing was performed on PBMCs. The CDR3 region is CASSLATYSENTEAFF. CDR3 DNA: TGTGCCAGCAGCTTAGCCACCTATTCCGAGAACACTGAAGCTTTCTTT.